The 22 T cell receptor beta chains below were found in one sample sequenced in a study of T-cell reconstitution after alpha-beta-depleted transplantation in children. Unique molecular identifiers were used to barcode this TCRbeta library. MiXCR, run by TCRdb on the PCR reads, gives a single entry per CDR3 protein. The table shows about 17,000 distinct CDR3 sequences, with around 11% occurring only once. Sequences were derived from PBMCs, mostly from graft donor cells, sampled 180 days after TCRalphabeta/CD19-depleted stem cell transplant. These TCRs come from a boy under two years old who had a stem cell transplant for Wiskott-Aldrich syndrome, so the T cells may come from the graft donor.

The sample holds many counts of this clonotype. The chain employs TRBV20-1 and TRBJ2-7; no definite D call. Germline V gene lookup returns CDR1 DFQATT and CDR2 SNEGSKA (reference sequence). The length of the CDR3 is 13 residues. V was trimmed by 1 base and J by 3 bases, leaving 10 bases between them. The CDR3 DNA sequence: TGCAGTGCTAGAGTTGGGAACTTCTACGAGCAGTACTTC. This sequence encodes CSARVGNFYEQYF.

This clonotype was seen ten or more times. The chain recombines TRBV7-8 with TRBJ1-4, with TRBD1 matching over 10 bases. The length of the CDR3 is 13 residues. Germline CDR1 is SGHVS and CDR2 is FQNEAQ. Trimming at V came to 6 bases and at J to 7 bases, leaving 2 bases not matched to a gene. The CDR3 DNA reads TGTGCCAGCAGGGGACAGGGGCGTGAAAAACTGTTTTTT. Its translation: CASRGQGREKLFF.

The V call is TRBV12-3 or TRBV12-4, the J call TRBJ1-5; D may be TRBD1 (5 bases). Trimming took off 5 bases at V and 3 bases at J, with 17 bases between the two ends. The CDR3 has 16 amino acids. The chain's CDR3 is CASSHPGHSDNQPQHF. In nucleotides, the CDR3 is TGTGCCAGCAGTCATCCCGGACACTCAGACAATCAGCCCCAGCATTTT.

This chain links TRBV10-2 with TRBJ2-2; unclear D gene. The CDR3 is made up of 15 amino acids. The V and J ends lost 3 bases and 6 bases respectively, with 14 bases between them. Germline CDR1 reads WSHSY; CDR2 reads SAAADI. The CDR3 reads CASSERATVSGELFF. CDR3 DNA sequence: TGCGCCAGCAGTGAACGAGCGACGGTGTCCGGGGAGCTGTTTTTT.

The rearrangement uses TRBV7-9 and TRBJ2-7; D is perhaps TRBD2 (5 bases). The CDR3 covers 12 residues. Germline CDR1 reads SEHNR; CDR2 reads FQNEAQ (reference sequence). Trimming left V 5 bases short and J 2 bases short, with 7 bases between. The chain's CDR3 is CASSRDAYEQYF. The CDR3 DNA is TGTGCCAGCAGCCGGGATGCCTACGAGCAGTACTTC. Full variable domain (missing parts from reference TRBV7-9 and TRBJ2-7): DTGVSQNPRHKITKRGQNVTFRCDPISEHNRLYWYRQTLGQGPEFLTYFQNEAQLEKSRLLSDRFSAERPKGSFSTLEIQRTEQGDSAMYLCASSRDAYEQYFGPGTRLTVT.

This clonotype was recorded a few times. As DNA, the CDR3 is TGTGCCAGCAGCCCGCCAGGGGGCTCTGGGGCCAACGTCCTGACTTTC. Protein product: CASSPPGGSGANVLTF. This chain links TRBV5-6 with TRBJ2-6, with 7 nucleotides matching TRBD1. CDR3 length equals 16 residues. J gave up 0 bases and V 4 bases, and 4 bases lay outside the gene matches. CDR1 and CDR2 (germline): SGHDT, YYEEEE.

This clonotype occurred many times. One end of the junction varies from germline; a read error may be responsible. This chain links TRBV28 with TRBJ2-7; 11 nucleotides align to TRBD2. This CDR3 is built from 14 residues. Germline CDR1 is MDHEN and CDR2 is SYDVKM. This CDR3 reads CASSPGSSGRDWVF. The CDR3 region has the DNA TGTGCCAGCAGTCCCGGGAGTAGCGGGAGGGATTGGGTCTTC.

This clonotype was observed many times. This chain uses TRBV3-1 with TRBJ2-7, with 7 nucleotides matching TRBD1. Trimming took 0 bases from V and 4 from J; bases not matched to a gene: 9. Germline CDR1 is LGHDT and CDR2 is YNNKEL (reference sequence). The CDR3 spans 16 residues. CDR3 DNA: TGTGCCAGCAGCCAAGAAATTTTCCTGGACAGGTACGAGCAGTACTTC. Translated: CASSQEIFLDRYEQYF.

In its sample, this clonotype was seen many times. CDR3 bases: TGTGCCGAGCGGGACCTGGGGATTACAGATACGCAGTATTTT. Amino acids: CAERDLGITDTQYF. The rearrangement uses TRBV7-9 and TRBJ2-3, with 7 bases fitting TRBD2. Germline V gives CDR1 SEHNR, CDR2 FQNEAQ (reference sequence). J lost 3 bases, V lost 11 bases, and 11 bases had no gene match. This CDR3 region has 14 residues.

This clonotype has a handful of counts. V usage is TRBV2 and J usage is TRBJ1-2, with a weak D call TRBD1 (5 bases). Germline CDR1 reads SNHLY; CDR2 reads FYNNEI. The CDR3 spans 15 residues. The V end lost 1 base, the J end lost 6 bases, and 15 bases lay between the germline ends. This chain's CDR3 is CASSEVWQGLDGYTF. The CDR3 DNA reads TGTGCCAGCAGTGAAGTGTGGCAGGGCTTGGATGGCTACACCTTC.

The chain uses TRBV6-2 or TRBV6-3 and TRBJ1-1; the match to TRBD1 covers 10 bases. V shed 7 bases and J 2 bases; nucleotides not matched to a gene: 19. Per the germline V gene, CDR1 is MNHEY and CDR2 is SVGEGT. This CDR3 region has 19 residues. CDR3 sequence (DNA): TGTGCCAGCAACCGCCCAAAGAGGGACAGGGGATTTTTAAACACTGAAGCTTTCTTT. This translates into CASNRPKRDRGFLNTEAFF.

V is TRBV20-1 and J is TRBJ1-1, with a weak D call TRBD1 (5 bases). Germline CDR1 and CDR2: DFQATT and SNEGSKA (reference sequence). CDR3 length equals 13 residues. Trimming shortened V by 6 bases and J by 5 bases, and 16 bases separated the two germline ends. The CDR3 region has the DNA TGCAGTGCCCCCGGGACCTCCCCAACTGAAGCTTTCTTT. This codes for CSAPGTSPTEAFF.

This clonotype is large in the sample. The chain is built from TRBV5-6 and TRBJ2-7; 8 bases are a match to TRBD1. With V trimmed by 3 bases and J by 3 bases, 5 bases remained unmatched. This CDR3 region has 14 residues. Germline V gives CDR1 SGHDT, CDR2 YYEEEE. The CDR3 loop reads CASSWGQELYEQYF. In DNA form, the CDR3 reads TGTGCCAGCAGCTGGGGACAGGAACTCTACGAGCAGTACTTC.

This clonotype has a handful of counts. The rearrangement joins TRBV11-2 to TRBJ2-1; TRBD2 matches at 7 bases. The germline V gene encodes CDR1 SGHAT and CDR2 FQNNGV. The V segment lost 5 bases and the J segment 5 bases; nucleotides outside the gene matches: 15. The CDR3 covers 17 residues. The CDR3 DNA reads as TGTGCCAGCAGCCGAAATGGGATTGGACTAGGCGACAATGAGCAGTTCTTC. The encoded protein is CASSRNGIGLGDNEQFF.

The CDR3 region has the DNA TGTGCCAGCAGCCGTAATGCAGGGCCTGGGCAGACCCAGTACTTC. Residues: CASSRNAGPGQTQYF. The rearrangement links TRBV3-1 to TRBJ2-5; TRBD1 might be the D (5 bases). This CDR3 is built from 15 residues. The ends were cut back, 4 bases at V and 6 bases at J, with 18 bases in the middle. Per germline, CDR1 LGHDT and CDR2 YNNKEL (reference sequence).

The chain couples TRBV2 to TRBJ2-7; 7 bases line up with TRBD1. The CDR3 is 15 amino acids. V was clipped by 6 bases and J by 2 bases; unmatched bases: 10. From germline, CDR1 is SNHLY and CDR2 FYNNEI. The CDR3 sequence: CASRANRGPTYEQYF. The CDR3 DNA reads TGTGCCAGCAGGGCTAACAGGGGACCTACCTACGAGCAGTACTTC.

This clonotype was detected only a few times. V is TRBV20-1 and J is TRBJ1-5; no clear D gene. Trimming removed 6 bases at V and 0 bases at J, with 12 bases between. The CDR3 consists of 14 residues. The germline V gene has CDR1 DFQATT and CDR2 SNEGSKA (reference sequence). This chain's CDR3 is CSATPRHSNQPQHF. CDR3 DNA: TGCAGTGCCACCCCACGGCATAGCAATCAGCCCCAGCATTTT.

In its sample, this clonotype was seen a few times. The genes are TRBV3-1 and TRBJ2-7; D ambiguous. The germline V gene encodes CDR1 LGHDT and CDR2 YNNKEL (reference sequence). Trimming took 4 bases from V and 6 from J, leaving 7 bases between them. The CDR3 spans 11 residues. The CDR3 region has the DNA TGTGCCAGCAGCCCCGGTTCCGAGCAGTACTTC. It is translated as CASSPGSEQYF.

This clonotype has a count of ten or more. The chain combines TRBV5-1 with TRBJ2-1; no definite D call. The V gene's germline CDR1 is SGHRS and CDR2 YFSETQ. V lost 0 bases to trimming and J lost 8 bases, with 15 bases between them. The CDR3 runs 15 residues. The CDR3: CASSLASVRLHEQFF. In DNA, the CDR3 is TGCGCCAGCAGCTTGGCCTCCGTAAGGCTTCATGAGCAGTTCTTC.

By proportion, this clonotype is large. CDR3 sequence: CSATIPGLATDTQYF. The CDR3 DNA sequence: TGCAGTGCTACCATACCGGGACTAGCAACAGATACGCAGTATTTT. J is TRBJ2-3 and V is TRBV20-1; 9 nucleotides align to TRBD2. CDR1 is DFQATT and CDR2 is SNEGSKA in the germline V gene (reference sequence). J gave up 3 bases and V 4 bases, and 8 bases lay outside the gene matches. This CDR3 comprises 15 residues.

The CDR3 is CASRGGGWFYGYTF. CDR3 DNA sequence: TGTGCCAGCAGAGGGGGCGGGTGGTTCTATGGCTACACCTTC. The rearrangement joins TRBV28 to TRBJ1-2, with TRBD1 matching 7 bases. CDR1 and CDR2 (germline): MDHEN, SYDVKM. The CDR3 spans 14 residues. Trimming at V came to 6 bases and at J to 4 bases, leaving 8 bases not matched to a gene.

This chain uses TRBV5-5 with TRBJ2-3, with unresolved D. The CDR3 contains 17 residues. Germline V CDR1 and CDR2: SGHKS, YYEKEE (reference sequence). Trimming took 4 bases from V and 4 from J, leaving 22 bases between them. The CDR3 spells CASSPTPLVLLADTQYF. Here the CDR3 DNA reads TGTGCCAGCAGCCCTACTCCCCTAGTTTTGTTGGCAGATACGCAGTATTTT. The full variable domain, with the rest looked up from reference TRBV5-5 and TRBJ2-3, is DAGVTQSPTHLIKTRGQQVTLRCSPISGHKSVSWYQQVLGQGPQFIFQYYEKEERGRGNFPDRFSARQFPNYSSELNVNALLLGDSALYLCASSPTPLVLLADTQYFGPGTRLTVL.